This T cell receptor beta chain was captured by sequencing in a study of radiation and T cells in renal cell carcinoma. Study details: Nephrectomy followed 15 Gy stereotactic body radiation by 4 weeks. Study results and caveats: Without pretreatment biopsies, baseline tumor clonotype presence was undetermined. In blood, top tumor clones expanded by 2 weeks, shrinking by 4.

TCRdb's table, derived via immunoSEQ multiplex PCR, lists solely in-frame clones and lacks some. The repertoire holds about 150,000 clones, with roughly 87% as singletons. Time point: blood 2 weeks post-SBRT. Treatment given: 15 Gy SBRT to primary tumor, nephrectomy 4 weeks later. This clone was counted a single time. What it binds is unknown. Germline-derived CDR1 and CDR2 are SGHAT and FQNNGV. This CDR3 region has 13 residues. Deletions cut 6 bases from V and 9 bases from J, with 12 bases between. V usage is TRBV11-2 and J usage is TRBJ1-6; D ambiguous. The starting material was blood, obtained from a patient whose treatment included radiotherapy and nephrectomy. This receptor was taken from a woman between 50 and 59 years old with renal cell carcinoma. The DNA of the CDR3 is TGTGCCAGCAGGGGTAGATCAGGTTCACCCCTCCACTTT. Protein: CASRGRSGSPLHF.